This T cell receptor (beta chain) was identified in a study of T cell responses to AZD1222 COVID-19 vaccine. Study observations and caveats: Targets within unmutated variant regions were reportedly found for nearly half of spike-specific TCRs. Clonal diversity may have been underestimated, and the donors were mostly white British, with more females than males.

The table lists this clone with a count of one. Antigen specificity is unknown. The CDR3 is 17 amino acids. The V gene lost 5 bases and the J gene lost 1 base, with 20 bases spanning the gap. In germline, CDR1 is MGHDK, CDR2 SYGVNS. The repertoire was sequenced with immunoSEQ multiplex PCR; TCRdb's copy has only in-frame clones and lacks some. The sample lists over 100,000 clones, 70% to 90% occurring once. This clonotype was obtained from an adult in good health. Sequenced material: peripheral blood, taken on day 0 of AZD1222 vaccination. V is TRBV25-1 and J is TRBJ2-5; tentatively, D is TRBD2 (5 bases). The chain's CDR3 is CASSPLGEGHLQETQYF. The CDR3 DNA sequence: TGTGCCAGCAGTCCCCTCGGAGAGGGTCACCTCCAAGAGACCCAGTACTTC.